This T cell receptor (beta chain) stems from a study of CD8 T cells in ankylosing spondylitis. General study findings and limits: Relatively scarce in peripheral blood, disease-linked clones were CD8+. Seven or eight highly homologous variants made up a TCR beta motif, and this motif appeared characteristic of ankylosing spondylitis blood. Prior work had noted some motif variants in reactive arthritis blood and synovial fluid. Reports say disease-linked clones showed up significantly more in matched ankylosing spondylitis synovial fluid.

This clonotype was counted a few times. Antigen: not known. Each CDR3 protein is one row after TCRdb ran MiXCR on the 5' RACE reads. Found here are 670,000 or so distinct CDR3 sequences, about 20% of them singletons; the top ten hold 15% to 20%. The sequence was obtained from a male donor with ankylosing spondylitis. Sequenced input: blood, either unsorted or a sorted T cell fraction (not recorded which).

The CDR3 region has the DNA TGTGCCAGCAGTTTGGACGGAGACAGCAATGAGCAGTTCTTC. Encoded protein: CASSLDGDSNEQFF. The chain has TRBV6-5 and TRBJ2-1, with a possible D match to TRBD1 (5 bases). V was trimmed by 4 bases and J by 6 bases, leaving 13 bases between them. CDR1 and CDR2 from the germline V gene are MNHEY and SVGAGI. The CDR3 is made up of 14 amino acids.